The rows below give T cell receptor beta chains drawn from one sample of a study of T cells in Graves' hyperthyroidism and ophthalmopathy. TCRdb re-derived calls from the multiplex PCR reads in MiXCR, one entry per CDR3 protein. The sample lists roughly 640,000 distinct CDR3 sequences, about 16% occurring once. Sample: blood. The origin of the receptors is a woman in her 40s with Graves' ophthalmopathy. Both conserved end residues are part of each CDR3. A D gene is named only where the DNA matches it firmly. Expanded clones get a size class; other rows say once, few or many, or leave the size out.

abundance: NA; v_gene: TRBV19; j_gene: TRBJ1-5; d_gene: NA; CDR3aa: CASSINRWRISNQPQHF; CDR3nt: TGTGCCAGTAGTATAAATCGTTGGCGAATTAGCAATCAGCCCCAGCATTTT
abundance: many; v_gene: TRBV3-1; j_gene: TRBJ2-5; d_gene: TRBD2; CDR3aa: CASSHSLGGAETQYF; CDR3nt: TGTGCCAGCAGCCACTCTCTGGGAGGGGCAGAGACCCAGTACTTC
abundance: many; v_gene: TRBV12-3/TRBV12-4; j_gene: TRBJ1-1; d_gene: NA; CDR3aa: CASNLGGPTEAFF; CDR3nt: TGTGCCAGCAACCTAGGGGGTCCCACTGAAGCTTTCTTT
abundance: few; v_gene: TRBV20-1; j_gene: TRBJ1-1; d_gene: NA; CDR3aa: CSASGRPMNTEAFF; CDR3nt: TGCAGTGCTAGCGGCAGGCCTATGAACACTGAAGCTTTCTTT
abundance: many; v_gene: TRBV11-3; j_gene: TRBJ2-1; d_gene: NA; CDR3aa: CASSLNGVHEQFF; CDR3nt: TGTGCCAGCAGCTTAAACGGGGTCCATGAGCAGTTCTTC
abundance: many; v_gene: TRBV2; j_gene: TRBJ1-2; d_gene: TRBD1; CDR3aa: CASSAQTGSNGYTF; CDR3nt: TGTGCCAGCAGCGCCCAGACAGGGTCCAATGGCTACACCTTC
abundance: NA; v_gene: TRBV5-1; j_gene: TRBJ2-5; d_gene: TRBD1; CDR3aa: CASSFLGQGGETQYF; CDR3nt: TGCGCCAGCAGCTTCCTTGGACAGGGTGGAGAGACCCAGTACTTC
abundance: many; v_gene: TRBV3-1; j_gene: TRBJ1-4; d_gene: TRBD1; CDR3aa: CASSESDRGNEKLFF; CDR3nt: TGTGCCAGCAGCGAATCGGACAGGGGTAATGAAAAACTGTTTTTT
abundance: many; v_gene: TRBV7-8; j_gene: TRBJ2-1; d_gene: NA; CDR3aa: CASHRGTNNEQFF; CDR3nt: TGTGCCAGCCATCGGGGGACGAACAATGAGCAGTTCTTC
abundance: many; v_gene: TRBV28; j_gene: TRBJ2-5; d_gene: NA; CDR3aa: CASRGGAGETQYF; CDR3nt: TGTGCCAGCAGGGGGGGGGCAGGGGAGACCCAGTACTTC
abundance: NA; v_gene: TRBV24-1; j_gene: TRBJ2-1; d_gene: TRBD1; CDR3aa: CATSESGQGKYNEQFF; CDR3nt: TGTGCCACCAGTGAGTCAGGACAGGGCAAATACAATGAGCAGTTCTTC
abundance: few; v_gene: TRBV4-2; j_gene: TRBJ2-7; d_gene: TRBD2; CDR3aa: CASSQERETASLEQYF; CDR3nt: TGTGCCAGCAGCCAGGAGCGGGAGACTGCTTCGCTCGAGCAGTACTTC
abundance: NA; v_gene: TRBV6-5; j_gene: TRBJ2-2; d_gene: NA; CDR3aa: CASSYSGAGTGELFF; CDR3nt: TGTGCCAGCAGTTACTCAGGGGCGGGCACCGGGGAGCTGTTTTTT
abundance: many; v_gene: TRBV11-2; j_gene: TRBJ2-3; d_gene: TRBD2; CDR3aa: CASLRLAGGVGTDTQYF; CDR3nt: TGTGCCAGCCTCCGGCTAGCGGGAGGCGTAGGGACAGATACGCAGTATTTT
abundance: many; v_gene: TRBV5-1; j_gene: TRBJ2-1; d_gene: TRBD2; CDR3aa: CASSLDGSGHNEQFF; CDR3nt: TGCGCCAGCAGCTTGGATGGTAGCGGGCACAATGAGCAGTTCTTC
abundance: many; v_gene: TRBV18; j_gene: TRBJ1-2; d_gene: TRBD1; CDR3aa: CASSPEQGAYGYTF; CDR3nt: TGTGCCAGCTCACCCGAACAGGGGGCCTATGGCTACACCTTC
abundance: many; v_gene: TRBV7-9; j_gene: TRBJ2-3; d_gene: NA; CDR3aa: CASSFLSDYFTDTQYF; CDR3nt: TGTGCCAGCAGCTTCCTCTCGGACTACTTTACGGATACGCAGTATTTT
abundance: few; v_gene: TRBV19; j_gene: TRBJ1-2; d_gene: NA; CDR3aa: CASTLPGRGYGYTF; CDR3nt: TGTGCCAGTACCCTCCCAGGAAGGGGCTATGGCTACACCTTC
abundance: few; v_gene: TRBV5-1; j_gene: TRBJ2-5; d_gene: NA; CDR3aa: CASSAGSRGGETQYF; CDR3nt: TGCGCCAGCAGCGCAGGCTCGAGGGGCGGGGAGACCCAGTACTTC
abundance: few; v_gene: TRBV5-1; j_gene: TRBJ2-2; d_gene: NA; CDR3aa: CASSLATSILAGELFF; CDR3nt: TGCGCCAGCAGCTTGGCTACTTCCATTCTGGCCGGGGAGCTGTTTTTT
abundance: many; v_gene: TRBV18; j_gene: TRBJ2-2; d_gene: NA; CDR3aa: CASSETENTGELFF; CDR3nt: TGTGCCAGCTCAGAAACAGAAAACACCGGGGAGCTGTTTTTT
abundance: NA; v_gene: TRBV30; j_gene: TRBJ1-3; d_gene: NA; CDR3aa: CAWSVDWPSGNTIYF; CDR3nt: TGTGCCTGGAGTGTGGATTGGCCCTCTGGAAACACCATATATTTT
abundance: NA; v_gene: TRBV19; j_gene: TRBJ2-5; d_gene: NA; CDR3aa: CASTAFPLGDTQQETQYF; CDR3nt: TGTGCCAGTACCGCCTTCCCATTAGGGGATACGCAGCAAGAGACCCAGTACTTC
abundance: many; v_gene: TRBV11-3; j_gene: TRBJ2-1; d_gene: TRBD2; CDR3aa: CASSPTSGSGEQFF; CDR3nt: TGTGCCAGCAGTCCGACTAGCGGGAGCGGTGAGCAGTTCTTC
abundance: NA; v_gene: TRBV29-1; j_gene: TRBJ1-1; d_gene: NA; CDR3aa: CSVRQTLTNTEALF; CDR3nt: TGCAGCGTCCGACAGACCTTAACGAACACTGAAGCTCTCTTT
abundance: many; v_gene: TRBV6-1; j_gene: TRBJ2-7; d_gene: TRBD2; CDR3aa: CASSDWTSASYEQYF; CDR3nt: TGTGCCAGCAGTGATTGGACTAGCGCCTCCTACGAGCAGTACTTC
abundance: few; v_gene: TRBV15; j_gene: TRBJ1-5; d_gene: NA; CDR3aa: CATSPLGAGQPQHF; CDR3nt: TGTGCCACCAGCCCCTTGGGGGCGGGTCAGCCCCAGCATTTT
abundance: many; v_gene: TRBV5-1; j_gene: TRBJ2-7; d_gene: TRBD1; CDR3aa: CASNRQGTYEQYF; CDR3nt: TGCGCCAGCAACCGACAGGGGACCTACGAGCAGTACTTC
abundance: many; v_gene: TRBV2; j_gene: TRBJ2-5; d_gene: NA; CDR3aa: CASSPGGPIETQYF; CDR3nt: TGTGCCAGCAGCCCCGGGGGGCCGATAGAGACCCAGTACTTC
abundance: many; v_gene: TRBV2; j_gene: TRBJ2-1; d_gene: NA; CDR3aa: CASRVDNEQFF; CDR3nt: TGTGCCAGCCGGGTCGACAATGAGCAGTTCTTC
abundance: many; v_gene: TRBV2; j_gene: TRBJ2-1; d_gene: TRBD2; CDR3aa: CASRVPTSRSNNEQFF; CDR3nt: TGTGCCAGCAGGGTCCCGACTAGCAGATCCAACAATGAGCAGTTCTTC
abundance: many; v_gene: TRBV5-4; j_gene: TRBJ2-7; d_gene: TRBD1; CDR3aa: CASSSGQDLYEQYF; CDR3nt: TGTGCCAGCAGCTCAGGACAGGACCTCTACGAGCAGTACTTC
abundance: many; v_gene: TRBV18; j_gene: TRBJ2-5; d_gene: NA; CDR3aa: CASSQQGQETQYF; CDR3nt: TGTGCCAGCTCACAACAGGGCCAAGAGACCCAGTACTTC
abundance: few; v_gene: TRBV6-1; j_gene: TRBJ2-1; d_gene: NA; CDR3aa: CASSTHDRLYNEQFF; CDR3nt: TGTGCCAGCAGTACACACGACAGGCTCTATAATGAGCAGTTCTTC
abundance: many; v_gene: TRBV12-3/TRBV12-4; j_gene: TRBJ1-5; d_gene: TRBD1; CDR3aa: CASSPGNAGGYQPQHF; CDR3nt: TGTGCCAGCAGCCCCGGTAACGCAGGGGGCTATCAGCCCCAGCATTTT
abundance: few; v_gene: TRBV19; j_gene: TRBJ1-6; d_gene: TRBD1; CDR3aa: CASSAYGTGYNSPLHF; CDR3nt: TGTGCCAGTAGTGCCTACGGGACAGGGTATAATTCACCCCTCCACTTT
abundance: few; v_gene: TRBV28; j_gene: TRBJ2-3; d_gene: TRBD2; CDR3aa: CASSPISGSRTDTQYF; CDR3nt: TGTGCCAGCAGTCCCATTAGCGGGAGTCGCACAGATACGCAGTATTTT
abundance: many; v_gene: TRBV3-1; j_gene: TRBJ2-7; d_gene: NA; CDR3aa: CASSRTPYEQYF; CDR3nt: TGTGCCAGCAGCCGCACTCCCTACGAGCAGTACTTC
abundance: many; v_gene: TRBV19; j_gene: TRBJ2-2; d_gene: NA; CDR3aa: CASSTGQTAQNTGELFF; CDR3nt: TGTGCCAGTAGTACCGGACAGACTGCACAGAACACCGGGGAGCTGTTTTTT
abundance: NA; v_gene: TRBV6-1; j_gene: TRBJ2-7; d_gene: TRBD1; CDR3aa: CASSAGTGGWGEQYF; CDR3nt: TGTGCCAGCAGTGCCGGGACAGGGGGCTGGGGCGAGCAGTACTTC
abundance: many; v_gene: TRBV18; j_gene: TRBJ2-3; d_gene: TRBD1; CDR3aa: CASSSRQGEDTQYF; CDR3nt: TGTGCCAGCTCATCTCGACAGGGGGAGGATACGCAGTATTTT
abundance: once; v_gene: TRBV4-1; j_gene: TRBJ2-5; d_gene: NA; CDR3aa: CASSQDGVSGGETQYF; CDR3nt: TGCGCCAGCAGCCAAGACGGGGTTAGCGGTGGAGAGACCCAGTACTTC
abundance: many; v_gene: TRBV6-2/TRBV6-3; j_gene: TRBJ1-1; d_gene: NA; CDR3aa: CASRPLQALNTEAFF; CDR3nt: TGTGCCAGCAGGCCATTACAGGCATTGAACACTGAAGCTTTCTTT
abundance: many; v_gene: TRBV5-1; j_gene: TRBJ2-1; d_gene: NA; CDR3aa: CASSLRGDHEQFF; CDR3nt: TGCGCCAGCAGCTTGAGGGGGGACCATGAGCAGTTCTTC
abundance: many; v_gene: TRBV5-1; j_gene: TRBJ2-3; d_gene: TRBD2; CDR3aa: CASSSTSGTDTQYF; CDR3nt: TGTGCCAGCAGTTCGACTAGCGGGACAGATACGCAGTATTTT
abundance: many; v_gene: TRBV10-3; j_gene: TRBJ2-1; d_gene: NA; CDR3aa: CAISEQGVAYNEQFF; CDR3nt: TGTGCCATCAGTGAGCAGGGAGTCGCCTACAATGAGCAGTTCTTC